One sample yielded the 28 T cell receptor beta chains listed below, sequenced in a study of regulatory T cells in long-lasting Graves disease. Time point reported: newly diagnosed GD, antithyroid drugs for less than 3 months. RNA isolated from PBMCs was used to make the TCR library. Combining iRepertoire HTBI primers with Arm-PCR of CDR3 regions, the authors built TCR beta libraries. Via MiXCR, TCRdb re-called the multiplex PCR reads, giving one row per CDR3 protein. The sample lists 500,000 to 700,000 distinct CDR3 sequences, 16% occurring once. This sample also appeared in a second study, on T cells in Graves' hyperthyroidism and ophthalmopathy.

Specimen: peripheral blood mononuclear cells (PBMCs), collected at new diagnosis, from a patient treated with antithyroid drugs. These receptors originate from a woman in her 30s with Graves disease.

The chain employs TRBV7-2 and TRBJ1-2; weak D call: TRBD1 (6 bases). CDR3 size: 17 residues. CDR1 and CDR2 from the germline V gene are SGHTA and FQGNSA. V was cut by 2 bases and J by 8 bases, with 24 bases left in between. The CDR3 region has the DNA TGTGCCAGCAGCTTATCAGCGCAGGGGAGGATCGCTGGGGGCTACACCTTC. Translating gives CASSLSAQGRIAGGYTF.

In this sample, this clonotype turned up many times. The chain has TRBV28 and TRBJ1-1; D is unresolved. V was clipped by 5 bases and J by 10 bases, with 17 bases between them. Germline values: CDR1 MDHEN, CDR2 SYDVKM. This CDR3 has 13 amino acids. The CDR3 coding sequence is TGTGCCAGCAGTCCCCCCGAGTTGGCCGGAGCTTTCTTT. Amino acid sequence: CASSPPELAGAFF.

There are many counts of this clonotype. CDR3 protein: CAIARGYSNQPQHF. The CDR3 DNA sequence: TGTGCCATCGCCAGGGGGTATAGCAATCAGCCCCAGCATTTT. The chain uses TRBV12-3 or TRBV12-4 and TRBJ1-5; 7 positions match TRBD1. V lost 10 bases and J lost 0; bases outside the gene matches: 6. The CDR3 is made up of 14 amino acids.

This clonotype was seen ten or more times. The chain joins TRBV5-1 to TRBJ1-1; 7 nucleotides align to TRBD1. CDR3 length: 15 residues. In germline, CDR1 is SGHRS, CDR2 YFSETQ. J lost 3 bases, V lost 1 base, and 6 bases had no gene match. CDR3 protein: CASSLMEGAYTEAFF. The CDR3 DNA reads as TGCGCCAGCAGCTTGATGGAGGGGGCGTACACTGAAGCTTTCTTT.

A few counts support this clonotype. The rearrangement joins TRBV29-1 to TRBJ1-2; no firm D call. This CDR3 region has 12 residues. V shed 5 bases and J shed 0 bases, with 7 bases lying between them. Germline CDR1 SQVTM, CDR2 ANQGSEA. This CDR3 is CSVLESNYGYTF. In DNA form, the CDR3 reads TGCAGCGTTCTCGAGTCTAACTATGGCTACACCTTC.

The table lists this clonotype with a few counts. This rearrangement joins TRBV19 to TRBJ1-2; D gene ambiguous. CDR1 is LNHDA, CDR2 SQIVND, per germline (reference sequence). V gave up 5 bases and J gave up 7 bases, with 14 bases separating them. The CDR3 loop spans 13 amino acids. DNA of the CDR3: TGTGCCAGTAGTCTTGGTGGCGGGCCTGGCTACACCTTC. Residues: CASSLGGGPGYTF.

The V gene is TRBV28, the J gene TRBJ2-7; TRBD1 matches 7 bases. Germline assignment: CDR1 MDHEN and CDR2 SYDVKM. V lost 4 bases and J lost 8; bases outside the gene matches: 8. There are 13 residues in the CDR3. This chain's CDR3 is CASSWEQGRQQYF. CDR3 DNA: TGTGCCAGCAGTTGGGAACAGGGGCGACAGCAGTACTTC.

The V and J genes are TRBV7-9 and TRBJ2-3; D may correspond to TRBD1 or TRBD2 (6 bases each). Germline assignment: CDR1 SEHNR and CDR2 FQNEAQ (reference sequence). CDR3 length equals 18 residues. V was cut by 0 bases and J by 3 bases, with 19 bases left in between. The CDR3 DNA reads as TGTGCCAGCAGCTTAGCACGATTGGGGGGACAAGGTACAGATACGCAGTATTTT. The encoded protein is CASSLARLGGQGTDTQYF.

This clonotype was observed a handful of times. The V call is TRBV11-2, the J call TRBJ1-2, with unresolved D. The V gene lost 6 bases and the J gene lost 8 bases, with 10 bases spanning the gap. In germline, CDR1 is SGHAT, CDR2 FQNNGV. The CDR3 is 11 amino acids. CDR3 sequence: CASSRKYGYTF. The DNA of the CDR3 is TGTGCCAGCAGTCGGAAGTACGGCTACACCTTC.

In this sample, this clonotype turned up once. The chain is built from TRBV7-9 and TRBJ2-1; TRBD2 might be the D (6 bases). In germline, CDR1 is SEHNR, CDR2 FQNEAQ (reference sequence). There are 13 residues in the CDR3. V was clipped by 1 base and J by 10 bases, with 11 bases between them. This chain's CDR3 is CASSLDGGYEQFF. CDR3 DNA: TGTGCCAGCAGCTTAGATGGGGGGTACGAGCAGTTCTTC. Filled out from reference TRBV7-9 and TRBJ2-1, the complete variable domain reads DTGVSQNPRHKITKRGQNVTFRCDPISEHNRLYWYRQTLGQGPEFLTYFQNEAQLEKSRLLSDRFSAERPKGSFSTLEIQRTEQGDSAMYLCASSLDGGYEQFFGPGTRLTVL.

The sample holds a few counts of this clonotype. This chain uses TRBV5-1 with TRBJ2-7; TRBD1 matches 7 bases. Losses at the gene ends were 4 bases for V and 3 bases for J; bases not matched to a gene: 13. There are 16 residues in the CDR3. The germline gives CDR1 SGHRS, CDR2 YFSETQ. DNA of the CDR3: TGCGCCAGCAGCCGTCGATTCGGACAGGCGGTCTACGAGCAGTACTTC. It is translated as CASSRRFGQAVYEQYF.

This clonotype was detected many times. The chain employs TRBV2 and TRBJ1-2, with D unresolved. V shed 6 bases and J shed 6 bases, with 11 bases lying between them. The germline V gene encodes CDR1 SNHLY and CDR2 FYNNEI. The CDR3 sequence is 12 residues long. CDR3 region: CASRIRANGYTF. As DNA, the CDR3 is TGTGCCAGCAGGATTCGGGCTAATGGCTACACCTTC.

This chain uses TRBV15 with TRBJ1-1; the D gene is possibly TRBD1 (6 bases). Germline V gives CDR1 LNHNV, CDR2 YYDKDF (reference sequence). Trimming cost V 5 bases and J 5 bases, with 12 bases left between them. The CDR3 has 13 amino acids. In DNA form, the CDR3 reads TGTGCCACCAGCGGACAGCCGGGGACTGAAGCTTTCTTT. It translates to CATSGQPGTEAFF.

This clonotype has only a few counts. The genes are TRBV29-1 and TRBJ2-7, with D possibly being TRBD1 (6 bases). Deletions cut 4 bases from V and 4 bases from J, with 17 bases between. Per germline, CDR1 SQVTM and CDR2 ANQGSEA. The CDR3 runs 14 residues. Written as DNA, the CDR3 is TGCAGCGTTGGTAGGGGGACCGATTTATACGAGCAGTACTTC. This gives the protein CSVGRGTDLYEQYF.

This clonotype was seen a handful of times. Compared with germline, one end of the junction differs, possibly owing to a read error. The chain joins TRBV14 to TRBJ2-5, with a possible D match to TRBD2 (5 bases). The CDR3 extends over 13 amino acids. Germline V gene data show CDR1 as SGHDN and CDR2 as FVKESK. In nucleotides, the CDR3 is TGTGCCAGCAGCCGTGAGGGTTGGGAGACCCGGTACTTC. Its protein product is CASSREGWETRYF.

This chain connects TRBV30 to TRBJ1-5; D remains ambiguous. Trimming shortened V by 2 bases and J by 7 bases, and 15 bases separated the two germline ends. Germline V CDR1 and CDR2: GTSNPN, SVGIG (reference sequence). The CDR3 runs 14 residues. The CDR3 spells CAWSLGGKVQPQHF. CDR3 DNA: TGTGCCTGGAGTCTGGGAGGGAAAGTGCAGCCCCAGCATTTT.

This clonotype was recorded at least ten times. The chain is built from TRBV7-2 and TRBJ1-1; D perhaps matches TRBD1 (6 bases). Germline V CDR1 and CDR2: SGHTA, FQGNSA. The CDR3 covers 16 residues. Trimming took off 0 bases at V and 4 bases at J, with 15 bases between the two ends. CDR3 sequence reads: CASSLALEGRGTEAFF. The DNA of the CDR3 is TGTGCCAGCAGCTTAGCGCTGGAGGGCAGGGGCACTGAAGCTTTCTTT.

There are a few counts of this clonotype. The chain couples TRBV2 to TRBJ2-7; 12 bases match TRBD2. Germline trimming cut 6 bases from V and 2 bases from J; bases unmatched to any gene: 2. The length of the CDR3 is 14 residues. The V gene's germline CDR1 is SNHLY and CDR2 FYNNEI. The CDR3 region is CASRGTSGPYEQYF. CDR3 nucleotide sequence: TGTGCCAGCAGAGGGACTAGCGGGCCCTACGAGCAGTACTTC.

A few counts support this clonotype. The genes are TRBV9 and TRBJ1-5, with no clear D. The V gene lost 4 bases and the J gene lost 7 bases, with 12 bases spanning the gap. Looked up from germline, CDR1 is SGDLS and CDR2 is YYNGEE. There are 13 residues in the CDR3. The CDR3 DNA reads as TGTGCCAGCAGCCCCCGGGGTGGGCAGCCCCAGCATTTT. Translation gives CASSPRGGQPQHF. The full variable domain, with the rest looked up from reference TRBV9 and TRBJ1-5, is DSGVTQTPKHLITATGQRVTLRCSPRSGDLSVYWYQQSLDQGLQFLIQYYNGEERAKGNILERFSAQQFPDLHSELNLSSLELGDSALYFCASSPRGGQPQHFGDGTRLSIL.

A few counts support this clonotype. Germline and junction disagree at one end, which may indicate a read error. The V and J genes are TRBV5-1 and TRBJ2-5, with D perhaps TRBD2 (5 bases). This CDR3 has 14 residues. Germline-derived CDR1 and CDR2 are SGHRS and YFSETQ. The CDR3 is CTSSMTGYQETQYF. The CDR3 DNA follows: TGTACCAGCAGCATGACGGGGTACCAAGAGACCCAGTACTTC.

This clonotype was counted between two and nine times. V and J are TRBV5-8 and TRBJ1-2; the match to TRBD1 covers 9 bases. The CDR3 totals 16 residues. The germline CDR1 and CDR2 sequences are SGHTS and YDEGEE. Trimming cost V 1 base and J 0 bases; bases outside gene matches: 4. This chain's CDR3 is CASSLNRDRANYGYTF. DNA of the CDR3: TGTGCCAGCAGCTTGAACCGGGACAGGGCTAACTATGGCTACACCTTC. Supplemented by reference TRBV5-8 and TRBJ1-2, the full variable domain reads EAGVTQSPTHLIKTRGQQATLRCSPISGHTSVYWYQQALGLGLQFLLWYDEGEERNRGNFPPRFSGRQFPNYSSELNVNALELEDSALYLCASSLNRDRANYGYTFGSGTRLTVV.

V and J are TRBV5-1 and TRBJ2-3, with D possibly TRBD1 on 6 matching bases. V lost 1 base, J lost 5 bases, and 14 bases lay in between. The CDR3 has 15 amino acids. CDR1 is SGHRS, CDR2 YFSETQ, per germline. The CDR3 sequence is CASSLPSQGRDTQYF. As DNA, the CDR3 is TGCGCCAGCAGCTTGCCCTCACAGGGAAGAGATACGCAGTATTTT.

This clonotype was recorded many times. The V gene is TRBV27, the J gene TRBJ2-7, with 7 bases fitting TRBD1. The V gene's germline CDR1 is MNHEY and CDR2 SMNVEV (reference sequence). The trim removed 6 bases at V and 4 bases at J, leaving 18 bases unmatched. This CDR3 is 17 amino acids long. CDR3 nucleotide sequence: TGTGCCAGCAGCCAACCTTCGACAGGGCTCTTTTTGTACGAGCAGTACTTC. Its translation is CASSQPSTGLFLYEQYF.

Ten or more counts support this clonotype. The chain recombines TRBV7-2 with TRBJ1-2; D unresolved. Germline V gene lookup returns CDR1 SGHTA and CDR2 FQGNSA. There are 17 residues in the CDR3. The V gene lost 1 base and the J gene lost 7 bases, with 22 bases spanning the gap. CDR3 residues: CASSLDLEGLTTGGYTF. CDR3 DNA sequence: TGTGCCAGCAGCTTAGATTTGGAAGGCCTCACAACCGGTGGCTACACCTTC.

This sequence joins TRBV7-2 and TRBJ2-5; 10 bases are a match to TRBD2. Per germline, CDR1 SGHTA and CDR2 FQGNSA. V lost 5 bases to trimming and J lost 5 bases; unmatched junction nucleotides: 8. The CDR3 runs to 15 residues. The chain's CDR3 is CASSRAGGPRETQYF. The CDR3 DNA reads as TGTGCCAGCAGCCGAGCGGGAGGGCCGCGTGAGACCCAGTACTTC.

CDR3 coding DNA: TGTGCCAGCAGCCTCAGTCTAGGGGAGGCCTACAATGAGCAGTTCTTC. Its protein is CASSLSLGEAYNEQFF. V is TRBV7-3 and J is TRBJ2-1, with D tentatively TRBD2 (6 bases). The CDR3 extends over 16 amino acids. CDR1 SGHTA and CDR2 FQGTGA come from the germline V gene. V lost 5 bases and J lost 2, with 16 bases in between.

There are many counts of this clonotype. V usage is TRBV28 and J usage is TRBJ1-2; weak D call: TRBD1 (6 bases). The germline gives CDR1 MDHEN, CDR2 SYDVKM. V dropped 3 bases and J dropped 5 bases, with 13 bases sitting between them. The CDR3 sequence is 14 residues long. As DNA, the CDR3 is TGTGCCAGCAGTTTTGGGGGGGCTGAGTATGGCTACACCTTC. It encodes CASSFGGAEYGYTF.

This clonotype was counted at least ten times. The chain has TRBV2 and TRBJ1-4, with TRBD1 matching over 7 bases. The CDR3 covers 14 residues. V lost 5 bases to trimming and J lost 4 bases; unmatched junction nucleotides: 4. Germline V gene lookup returns CDR1 SNHLY and CDR2 FYNNEI. The DNA of the CDR3 is TGTGCCAGCAGTTCGGGACAGCGTAATGAAAAACTGTTTTTT. Translating it yields CASSSGQRNEKLFF.